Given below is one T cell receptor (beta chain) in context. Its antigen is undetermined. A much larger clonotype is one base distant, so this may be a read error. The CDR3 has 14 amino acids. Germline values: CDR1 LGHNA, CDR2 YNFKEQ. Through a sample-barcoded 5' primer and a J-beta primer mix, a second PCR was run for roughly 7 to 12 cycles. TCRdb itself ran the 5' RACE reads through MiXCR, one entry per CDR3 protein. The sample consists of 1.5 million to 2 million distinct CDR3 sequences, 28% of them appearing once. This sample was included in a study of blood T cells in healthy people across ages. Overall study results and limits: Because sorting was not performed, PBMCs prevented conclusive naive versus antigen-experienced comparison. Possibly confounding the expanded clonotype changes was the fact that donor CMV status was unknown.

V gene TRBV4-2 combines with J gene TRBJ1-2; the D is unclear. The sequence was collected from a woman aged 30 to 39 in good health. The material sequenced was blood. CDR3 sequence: CASGQAQAGYGYTF. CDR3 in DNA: TGTGCCAGCGGCCAAGCCCAGGCCGGCTATGGCTACACCTTC.